A single sample is the source of the 30 T cell receptor beta chains below, sequenced in a study of shared clonotypes between healthy human individuals. Generated by immunoSEQ multiplex PCR, the TCRdb table keeps only in-frame clones and is missing some. There are approximately 2,300,000 clones in the sample; roughly 92% occur only once, and 0.37% lies in the top ten. Sequencing input: naive CD4+ T cells from PBMCs. Subset in this sample: CD45RA+ positively selected. These receptors came from a man aged 18 to 30 in good health. Some clones in this sample may be carry-over from other donors' samples.

V and J are TRBV7-9 and TRBJ1-1; TRBD1 is a possible D gene (5 bases). This CDR3 is built from 14 residues. Germline V gives CDR1 SEHNR, CDR2 FQNEAQ (reference sequence). V lost 5 bases and J lost 3, with 13 bases in between. The CDR3 is CASSAPPGDTEAFF. CDR3 in DNA: TGTGCCAGCAGCGCCCCTCCGGGGGACACTGAAGCTTTCTTT.

The rearrangement uses TRBV4-2 and TRBJ1-4; maybe TRBD1 (6 bases). This CDR3 has 15 residues. Between the trimmed V and J ends, which lost 0 bases and 7 bases, there was a span of 12 bases. CDR1 and CDR2 (germline): LGHNA, YNFKEQ. The CDR3 bases are TGTGCCAGCAGCCAAGATGGCCAGGGGACTGAAAAACTGTTTTTT. This encodes CASSQDGQGTEKLFF.

This chain connects TRBV28 to TRBJ1-2; 8 bases line up with TRBD1. CDR1 is MDHEN and CDR2 is SYDVKM in the germline V gene. The J segment lost 0 bases and the V segment lost 6 bases, leaving 3 bases of the junction unmatched. The CDR3 loop spans 14 amino acids. CDR3 sequence (DNA): TGTGCCAGCAGCCAGGGGGCTGCTAACTATGGCTACACCTTC. Translating gives CASSQGAANYGYTF.

The CDR3 DNA is TGCGCCAGCAGCCCGTCGGCGGGGGAGACCCAGTACTTC. Translated: CASSPSAGETQYF. This sequence joins TRBV5-1 and TRBJ2-5; D is possibly TRBD2 (6 bases). This CDR3 is built from 13 residues. CDR1 is SGHRS and CDR2 is YFSETQ in the germline V gene. V shed 4 bases and J shed 5 bases, with 12 bases lying between them.

The chain has TRBV7-9 and TRBJ2-1; possibly TRBD1 for D (5 bases). The V gene's germline CDR1 is SEHNR and CDR2 FQNEAQ (reference sequence). The CDR3 totals 15 residues. V was shortened by 5 bases and J by 4 bases, with 15 bases between the two germline ends. CDR3 nucleotide sequence: TGTGCCAGCAGCCAGGGCACGGCGCGGTACAATGAGCAGTTCTTC. Its protein product is CASSQGTARYNEQFF.

The chain joins TRBV28 to TRBJ1-1; D unresolved. In germline, CDR1 is MDHEN, CDR2 SYDVKM. CDR3 length: 15 residues. With 6 bases removed from V and 4 bases from J, the gap between germline ends came to 18 bases. The DNA of the CDR3 is TGTGCCAGCAGGCGCGATCGGGGTTCGGGCACTGAAGCTTTCTTT. Protein: CASRRDRGSGTEAFF. Full variable domain (missing parts from reference TRBV28 and TRBJ1-1): DVKVTQSSRYLVKRTGEKVFLECVQDMDHENMFWYRQDPGLGLRLIYFSYDVKMKEKGDIPEGYSVSREKKERFSLILESASTNQTSMYLCASRRDRGSGTEAFFGQGTRLTVV.

The V and J genes are TRBV19 and TRBJ2-5; 11 bases are shared with TRBD2. The CDR3 extends over 14 amino acids. Germline CDR1 reads LNHDA; CDR2 reads SQIVND (reference sequence). V lost 8 bases, J lost 2 bases, and 4 bases stayed unmatched. This CDR3 reads CASGIAGGQETQYF. The CDR3 DNA reads TGTGCCAGTGGGATAGCGGGAGGGCAAGAGACCCAGTACTTC.

This chain joins TRBV19 and TRBJ2-5; 9 bases fit TRBD1. The length of the CDR3 is 15 residues. Unmatched junction bases numbered 10, after V lost 6 bases and J lost 5 bases. The V gene's germline CDR1 is LNHDA and CDR2 SQIVND (reference sequence). The DNA for the CDR3 is TGTGCCAGTAGCTATCCGGGACAGGGTGGTGAGACCCAGTACTTC. It encodes CASSYPGQGGETQYF.

The chain carries TRBV2 and TRBJ2-2; maybe TRBD1 (6 bases). V was clipped by 8 bases and J by 1 base, with 14 bases between them. CDR1 and CDR2 (germline): SNHLY, FYNNEI. This CDR3 has 15 residues. CDR3 nucleotides: TGTGCCAGCGGCTGGGGGCAGGAGAACACCGGGGAGCTGTTTTTT. It is translated as CASGWGQENTGELFF.

Note on this clone: Within the sample, other DNA sequences also encode this same CDR3. CDR3 sequence: CASSPGTGGDYGYTF. For the CDR3, the DNA is TGTGCCAGCTCACCAGGGACAGGGGGCGACTATGGCTACACCTTC. The V call is TRBV18, the J call TRBJ1-2, with 12 bases fitting TRBD1. Germline loops: CDR1 KGHSH, CDR2 LQKENI. The CDR3 sequence is 15 residues long. With V trimmed by 2 bases and J by 3 bases, 1 base remained unmatched.

This sequence joins TRBV18 and TRBJ1-4; 9 bases match TRBD1. The ends lost 2 bases at V and 0 bases at J; junction bases unmatched: 4. In germline, CDR1 is KGHSH, CDR2 LQKENI. The CDR3 spans 17 residues. The CDR3 loop is CASSPMGQGATNEKLFF. The CDR3 nucleotides read TGTGCCAGCTCACCAATGGGACAGGGAGCAACTAATGAAAAACTGTTTTTT.

This chain links TRBV19 with TRBJ2-7, with 7 bases fitting TRBD1. Trimming cost V 1 base and J 2 bases; bases outside gene matches: 2. In germline, CDR1 is LNHDA, CDR2 SQIVND (reference sequence). The CDR3 sequence is 14 residues long. CDR3 region: CASSIGQGTYEQYF. In DNA, the CDR3 is TGTGCCAGTAGTATAGGACAGGGTACCTACGAGCAGTACTTC.

The rearrangement joins TRBV10-1 to TRBJ2-6; D unresolved. The V end was cut by 4 bases, the J end by 1 base, with 2 bases between. Germline assignment: CDR1 WNHNN and CDR2 SYGVQD (reference sequence). This CDR3 is 13 amino acids long. CDR3 sequence: CASSGSGANVLTF. Written as DNA, the CDR3 is TGCGCCAGCAGTGGTTCTGGGGCCAACGTCCTGACTTTC.

This chain uses TRBV18 with TRBJ2-5, with D unresolved. This CDR3 has 13 residues. Germline values: CDR1 KGHSH, CDR2 LQKENI. The V end lost 2 bases, the J end lost 0 bases, and 4 bases lay between the germline ends. The CDR3 DNA is TGTGCCAGCTCACCATTACACCAAGAGACCCAGTACTTC. This gives the protein CASSPLHQETQYF.

The chain joins TRBV5-1 to TRBJ2-1; 9 bases agree with TRBD2. Germline V gene lookup returns CDR1 SGHRS and CDR2 YFSETQ. The CDR3 is 14 residues long. Trimming took 8 bases from V and 5 from J; bases not matched to a gene: 8. The CDR3 DNA is TGCGCCAGTTCTAGCGGGATTTCTAACAATGAGCAGTTCTTC. Its protein product is CASSSGISNNEQFF.

CDR3 DNA: TGTGCCACCAGCAGGCGGGAGCGGTCCTACGAGCAGTACTTC. This sequence encodes CATSRRERSYEQYF. The rearrangement joins TRBV15 to TRBJ2-7; TRBD2 aligns across 7 bases. Germline V lookup: CDR1 LNHNV, CDR2 YYDKDF (reference sequence). This CDR3 contains 14 residues. V lost 3 bases to trimming and J lost 1 base; unmatched junction nucleotides: 3. Using reference TRBV15 and TRBJ2-7 for the parts outside the CDR3, the full variable domain is DAMVIQNPRYQVTQFGKPVTLSCSQTLNHNVMYWYQQKSSQAPKLLFHYYDKDFNNEADTPDNFQSRRPNTSFCFLDIRSPGLGDTAMYLCATSRRERSYEQYFGPGTRLTVT.

This clone was seen only once. The chain recombines TRBV19 with TRBJ1-4; 9 nucleotides align to TRBD1. With V trimmed by 4 bases and J by 2 bases, 8 bases remained unmatched. The CDR3 spans 17 residues. Germline CDR1 reads LNHDA; CDR2 reads SQIVND (reference sequence). CDR3 in amino acids: CASSKRRQGGTNEKLFF. The CDR3 DNA reads TGTGCCAGTAGTAAAAGGAGACAGGGGGGCACTAATGAAAAACTGTTTTTT.

This rearrangement joins TRBV28 to TRBJ2-3, with 10 bases matching TRBD2. V gave up 7 bases and J gave up 3 bases; unmatched junction bases: 7. CDR1 MDHEN and CDR2 SYDVKM come from the germline V gene. CDR3 length: 15 amino acids. The CDR3 nucleotides are TGTGCCAGCATCGGAGCGGGAGGGGGTACAGATACGCAGTATTTT. Translated, it gives CASIGAGGGTDTQYF.

The gene calls are TRBV5-4 and TRBJ2-7, with TRBD1 matching over 7 bases. CDR3 length equals 13 residues. The germline gives CDR1 SGHNT, CDR2 YYREEE (reference sequence). The V segment lost 5 bases and the J segment 7 bases; nucleotides outside the gene matches: 9. In DNA form, the CDR3 reads TGTGCCAGCAGTACCCCAGCAGGGGGAGAGCAGTACTTC. Its translation is CASSTPAGGEQYF.

This clone came up once. The V gene is TRBV20-1, the J gene TRBJ2-1, with D possibly matching TRBD2 (5 bases). The CDR3 consists of 11 residues. The ends were cut back, 8 bases at V and 12 bases at J, with 17 bases in the middle. Germline CDR1 reads DFQATT; CDR2 reads SNEGSKA (reference sequence). The CDR3 sequence: CSPDGPRGQFF. In DNA, the CDR3 is TGCAGTCCGGACGGGCCCCGGGGGCAGTTCTTC.

Of note for this clone: Within the sample, other DNA sequences also encode this same CDR3. The J gene is TRBJ2-7, the V gene TRBV30, with 9 bases fitting TRBD1. J lost 3 bases, V lost 3 bases, and 3 bases had no gene match. The V gene's germline CDR1 is GTSNPN and CDR2 SVGIG (reference sequence). This CDR3 has 13 residues. This CDR3 reads CAWSADRGYEQYF. DNA of the CDR3: TGTGCCTGGAGCGCGGACAGGGGCTACGAGCAGTACTTC.

This chain links TRBV7-2 with TRBJ2-5; TRBD2 agrees at 8 bases. CDR1 and CDR2 (germline): SGHTA, FQGNSA. Trimming cost V 5 bases and J 5 bases; bases outside gene matches: 7. The CDR3 spans 14 residues. The CDR3 DNA reads TGTGCCAGCAGCGGGTCGGGAGGGGCGGAGACCCAGTACTTC. Translation gives CASSGSGGAETQYF.

V and J are TRBV5-1 and TRBJ2-1, with TRBD2 identical over 8 bases. This CDR3 has 16 amino acids. V lost 4 bases and J lost 6; bases outside the gene matches: 12. Germline loops: CDR1 SGHRS, CDR2 YFSETQ. The CDR3 region is CASSILAGQGSNEQFF. Written as DNA, the CDR3 is TGCGCCAGCAGCATCTTAGCGGGACAAGGGTCCAATGAGCAGTTCTTC.

This chain connects TRBV14 to TRBJ2-7; D uncertain. This CDR3 has 12 amino acids. V shed 1 base and J shed 8 bases, with 9 bases lying between them. Germline assignment: CDR1 SGHDN and CDR2 FVKESK. The DNA for the CDR3 is TGTGCCAGCAGCCAAGGAACAAGGAAGCAGTACTTC. Translating gives CASSQGTRKQYF.

V gene TRBV9 combines with J gene TRBJ2-7, with D possibly being TRBD2 (7 bases). The V end lost 4 bases, the J end lost 1 base, and 18 bases lay between the germline ends. Germline V gene lookup returns CDR1 SGDLS and CDR2 YYNGEE. The CDR3 spans 16 residues. CDR3 region: CASSPQGGDKSYEQYF. CDR3 nucleotide sequence: TGTGCCAGCAGCCCCCAAGGGGGGGACAAGTCCTACGAGCAGTACTTC.

The rearrangement joins TRBV5-4 to TRBJ2-5, with D uncertain. V lost 6 bases to trimming and J lost 4 bases, with 19 bases between them. Germline lookup yields CDR1 SGHNT and CDR2 YYREEE (reference sequence). CDR3 length equals 15 residues. This CDR3 is CASISQKDGIETQYF. DNA for the CDR3: TGTGCCAGCATCTCCCAGAAGGACGGCATAGAGACCCAGTACTTC.

The chain carries TRBV29-1 and TRBJ2-1; possibly TRBD1 for D (7 bases). Trimming removed 7 bases from V and 2 bases from J, with 21 bases in between. CDR1 is SQVTM and CDR2 is ANQGSEA in the germline V gene. The CDR3 is made up of 16 amino acids. Written as DNA, the CDR3 is TGCAGCGCTGGGGGAAGCGACAGGGAGGCCTACAATGAGCAGTTCTTC. It yields the protein CSAGGSDREAYNEQFF.

V is TRBV18 and J is TRBJ1-4, with D unclear. The CDR3 consists of 13 residues. The V end was cut by 4 bases, the J end by 4 bases, with 7 bases between. Germline CDR1 KGHSH, CDR2 LQKENI. CDR3 in amino acids: CASSRAGNEKLFF. In nucleotides, the CDR3 is TGTGCCAGCTCACGGGCAGGTAATGAAAAACTGTTTTTT.

This chain joins TRBV6-6 and TRBJ1-1; D not resolved. This CDR3 is 13 amino acids long. V was shortened by 2 bases and J by 8 bases, with 12 bases between the two germline ends. Germline-derived CDR1 and CDR2 are MNHNY and SVGAGI (reference sequence). The CDR3 here is CASSYGSGGEAFF. CDR3 DNA sequence: TGTGCCAGCAGTTACGGTTCTGGCGGAGAAGCTTTCTTT.

This clone occurred once. This chain connects TRBV2 to TRBJ2-7; weak D call: TRBD2 (6 bases). The CDR3 covers 15 residues. The germline V and J ends were trimmed by 7 bases and 2 bases, with 18 bases remaining between them. Germline-derived CDR1 and CDR2 are SNHLY and FYNNEI. This CDR3 is CASMVPGLRTYEQYF. The CDR3 DNA is TGTGCCAGCATGGTACCGGGACTCCGAACCTACGAGCAGTACTTC.